Presented here are 6 T cell receptor beta chains from one specimen sequenced in a study of CD8 T cells in ankylosing spondylitis. Findings and limits, study-wide: What seemed typical of ankylosing spondylitis blood was a TCR beta motif built from several highly homologous variants.

TCRdb ran MiXCR on the 5' RACE reads and lists one entry per CDR3 protein. The sample yields 450,000 to 550,000 distinct CDR3 sequences, approximately 5.3% seen once. These receptors' targets are unknown. Sequences were obtained from blood, either unsorted or a sorted T cell fraction (not recorded which). All receptors come from a male donor with ankylosing spondylitis.

This clonotype was recorded at least ten times. The V gene is TRBV29-1, the J gene TRBJ2-7; D is unresolved. Trimming pared 7 bases from V and 3 bases from J, leaving 10 bases between. Germline lookup yields CDR1 SQVTM and CDR2 ANQGSEA. CDR3 size: 11 residues. As DNA, the CDR3 is TGCAGCGGATGGTGGGGCTACGAGCAGTACTTC. Protein product: CSGWWGYEQYF.

This clonotype was seen repeatedly, ten times or more. The chain joins TRBV20-1 to TRBJ2-4; 7 positions agree with TRBD1. Germline CDR1 DFQATT, CDR2 SNEGSKA (reference sequence). CDR3 length: 13 residues. Germline trimming cut 3 bases from V and 13 bases from J; bases unmatched to any gene: 12. The CDR3 DNA follows: TGCAGTGCTAGCAGGGGCCCCAGGGGGTGGCAGTACTTC. This sequence encodes CSASRGPRGWQYF.

The sample holds many counts of this clonotype. V gene TRBV7-9 combines with J gene TRBJ2-5; the match to TRBD2 covers 8 bases. Germline lookup yields CDR1 SEHNR and CDR2 FQNEAQ (reference sequence). The V gene end was trimmed by 6 bases and the J gene end by 0 bases; junction bases not matched to a gene: 3. The CDR3 runs 14 residues. The CDR3: CASRAGGYQETQYF. The CDR3 region has the DNA TGTGCCAGCAGGGCGGGGGGTTACCAAGAGACCCAGTACTTC. Using reference TRBV7-9 and TRBJ2-5 for the parts outside the CDR3, the full variable domain is DTGVSQNPRHKITKRGQNVTFRCDPISEHNRLYWYRQTLGQGPEFLTYFQNEAQLEKSRLLSDRFSAERPKGSFSTLEIQRTEQGDSAMYLCASRAGGYQETQYFGPGTRLLVL.

This clonotype was counted between two and nine times. V is TRBV12-3 or TRBV12-4 and J is TRBJ2-1, with 9 nucleotides matching TRBD2. There are 14 residues in the CDR3. V was pared by 6 bases and J by 10 bases, with 10 bases of the junction left unmatched. The CDR3 reads CASSQPRREGEQFF. The DNA of the CDR3 is TGTGCCAGCAGCCAACCGAGGCGGGAGGGGGAGCAGTTCTTC.

This clonotype was found many times. The chain carries TRBV4-1 and TRBJ1-1, with D perhaps TRBD1 (6 bases). Germline V gene sequence: CDR1 MGHRA, CDR2 YSYEKL. The ends were cut back, 3 bases at V and 0 bases at J, with 17 bases in the middle. The CDR3 contains 17 residues. CDR3 bases: TGCGCCAGCAGCCAGGGCGGACCGGGACACATGAACACTGAAGCTTTCTTT. This codes for CASSQGGPGHMNTEAFF.

This clonotype was counted at least ten times. The chain recombines TRBV6-2 or TRBV6-3 with TRBJ2-2; D unclear. The CDR3 runs to 15 residues. Trimming took 6 bases from V and 5 from J, leaving 16 bases between them. CDR1 MNHEY and CDR2 SVGEGT come from the germline V gene. CDR3 DNA sequence: TGTGCCAGCAGAATGGACGGAATAGGGACCGGGGAGCTGTTTTTT. Translating it yields CASRMDGIGTGELFF.